The sequence of this T cell receptor beta chain was determined in a study of cytomegalovirus exposure and HLA in healthy donors. About the study: Ancestry clustering placed roughly 86% of approximately 370 genotyped donors in the Caucasian-associated cluster. Study results and caveats: An apparent linkage of common viral pathogens to several of the most significant clusters emerged in a later analysis. In vitro, three CMV-associated chains proved specific for CMV antigens. Equally common other TCR beta chains were less clonally expanded than HLA-associated ones, a later analysis found.

Notes on this clone: The antigen remains undetermined.

PCR used 60 Vbeta primers and 13 Jbeta primers. Some clones are missing from TCRdb's copy, which holds only in-frame ones; the method was immunoSEQ multiplex PCR. The data hold some 100,000 clones, with approximately 80% observed a single time. This CDR3 region has 13 residues. The germline CDR1 and CDR2 sequences are GTSNPN and SVGIG (reference sequence). With 3 bases removed from V and 4 bases from J, the gap between germline ends came to 12 bases. The sequenced sample consisted of PBMCs. The chain uses TRBV30 and TRBJ1-1, with D tentatively TRBD1 (5 bases). The sequence was collected from a female donor in good health and CMV-seronegative. The CDR3 sequence: CAWSLRQGTEAFF. The CDR3 coding sequence is TGTGCCTGGAGCTTACGGCAGGGCACTGAAGCTTTCTTT.